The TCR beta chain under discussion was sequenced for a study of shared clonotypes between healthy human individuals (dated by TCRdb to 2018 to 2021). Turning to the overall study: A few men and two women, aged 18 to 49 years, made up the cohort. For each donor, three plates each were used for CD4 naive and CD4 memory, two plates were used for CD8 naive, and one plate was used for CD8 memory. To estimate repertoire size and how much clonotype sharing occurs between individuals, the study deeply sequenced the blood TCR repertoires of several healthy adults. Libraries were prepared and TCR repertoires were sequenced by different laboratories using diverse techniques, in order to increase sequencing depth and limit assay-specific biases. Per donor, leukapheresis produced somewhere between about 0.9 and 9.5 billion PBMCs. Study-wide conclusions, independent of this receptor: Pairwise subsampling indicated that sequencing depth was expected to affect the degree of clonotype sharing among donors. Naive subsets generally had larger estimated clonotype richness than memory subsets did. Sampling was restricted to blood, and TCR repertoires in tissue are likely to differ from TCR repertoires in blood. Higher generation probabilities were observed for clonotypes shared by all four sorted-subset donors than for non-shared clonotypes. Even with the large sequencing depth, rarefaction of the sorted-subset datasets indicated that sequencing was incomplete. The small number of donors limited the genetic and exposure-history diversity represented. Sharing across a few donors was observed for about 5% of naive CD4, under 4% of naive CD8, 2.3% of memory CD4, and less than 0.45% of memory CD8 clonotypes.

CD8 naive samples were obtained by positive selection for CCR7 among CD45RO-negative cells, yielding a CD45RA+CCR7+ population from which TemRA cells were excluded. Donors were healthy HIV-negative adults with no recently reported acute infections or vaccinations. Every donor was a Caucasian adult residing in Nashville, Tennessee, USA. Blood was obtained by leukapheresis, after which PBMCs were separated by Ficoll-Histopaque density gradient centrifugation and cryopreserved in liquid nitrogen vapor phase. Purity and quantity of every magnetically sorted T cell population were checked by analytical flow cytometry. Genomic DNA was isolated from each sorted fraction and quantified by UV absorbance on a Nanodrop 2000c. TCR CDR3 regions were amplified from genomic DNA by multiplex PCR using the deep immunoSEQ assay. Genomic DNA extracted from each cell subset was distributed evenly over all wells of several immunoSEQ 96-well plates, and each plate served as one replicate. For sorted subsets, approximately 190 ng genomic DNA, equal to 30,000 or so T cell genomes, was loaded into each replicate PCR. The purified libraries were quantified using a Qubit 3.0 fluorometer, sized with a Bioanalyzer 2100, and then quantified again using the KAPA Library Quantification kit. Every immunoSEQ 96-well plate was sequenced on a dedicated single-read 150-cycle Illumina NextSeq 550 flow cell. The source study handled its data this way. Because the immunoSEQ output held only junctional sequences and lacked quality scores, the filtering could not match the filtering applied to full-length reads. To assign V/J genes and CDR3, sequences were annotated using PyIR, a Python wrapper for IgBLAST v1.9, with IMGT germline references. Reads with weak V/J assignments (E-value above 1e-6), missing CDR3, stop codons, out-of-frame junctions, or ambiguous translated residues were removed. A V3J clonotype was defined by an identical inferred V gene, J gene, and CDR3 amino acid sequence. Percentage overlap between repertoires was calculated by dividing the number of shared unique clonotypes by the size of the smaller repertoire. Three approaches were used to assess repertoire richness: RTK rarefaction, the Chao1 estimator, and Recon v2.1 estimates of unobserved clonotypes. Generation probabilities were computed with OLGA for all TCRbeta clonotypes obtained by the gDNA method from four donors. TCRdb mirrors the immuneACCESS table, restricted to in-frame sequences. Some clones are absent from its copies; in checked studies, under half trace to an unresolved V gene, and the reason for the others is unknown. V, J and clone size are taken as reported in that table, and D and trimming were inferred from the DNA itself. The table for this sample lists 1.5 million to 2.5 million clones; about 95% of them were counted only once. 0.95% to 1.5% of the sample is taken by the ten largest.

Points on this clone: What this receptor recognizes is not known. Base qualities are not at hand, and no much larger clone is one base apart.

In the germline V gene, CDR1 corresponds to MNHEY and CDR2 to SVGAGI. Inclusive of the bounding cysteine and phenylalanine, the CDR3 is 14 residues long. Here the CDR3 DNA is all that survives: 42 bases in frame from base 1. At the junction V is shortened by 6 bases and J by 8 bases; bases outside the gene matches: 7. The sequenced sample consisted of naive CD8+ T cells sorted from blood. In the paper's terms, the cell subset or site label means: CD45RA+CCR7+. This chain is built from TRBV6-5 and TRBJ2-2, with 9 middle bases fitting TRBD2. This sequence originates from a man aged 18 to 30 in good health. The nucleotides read TGTGCCAGCAGAGTTAGCGGGGGCTCGGGGGAGCTGTTTTTT. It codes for CASRVSGGSGELFF.